The source of this TCR beta chain is a study of blood T cell repertoires in COVID-19. Study background: Specimens from acute and convalescent COVID-19 originated in the United States, Italy and Spain.

Some clones are missing from TCRdb's copy, which holds only in-frame ones; the method was immunoSEQ multiplex PCR. This sample carries 250,000 to 300,000 clones, about 89% of them seen once, and the ten largest clones take around 1.7%. Clinical histories supplied by participants themselves formed the basis of cohort assignment. Each recovered donor of Cohort 3 presented with two negative PCRs, clearance, or symptom resolution. Germline V lookup: CDR1 SGDLS, CDR2 YYNGEE. The CDR3 runs to 15 residues. Trimming stripped 3 bases from V and 0 bases from J, with 9 bases between. Sample: PBMCs or T cells enriched from blood (not recorded which). This clonotype was obtained from a woman in her thirties or forties who had recovered from COVID-19. V gene TRBV9 combines with J gene TRBJ1-4, with a possible D match to TRBD1 (6 bases). CDR3 DNA sequence: TGTGCCAGCAGCGGAGGGGGGGCAACTAATGAAAAACTGTTTTTT. Translating gives CASSGGGATNEKLFF.